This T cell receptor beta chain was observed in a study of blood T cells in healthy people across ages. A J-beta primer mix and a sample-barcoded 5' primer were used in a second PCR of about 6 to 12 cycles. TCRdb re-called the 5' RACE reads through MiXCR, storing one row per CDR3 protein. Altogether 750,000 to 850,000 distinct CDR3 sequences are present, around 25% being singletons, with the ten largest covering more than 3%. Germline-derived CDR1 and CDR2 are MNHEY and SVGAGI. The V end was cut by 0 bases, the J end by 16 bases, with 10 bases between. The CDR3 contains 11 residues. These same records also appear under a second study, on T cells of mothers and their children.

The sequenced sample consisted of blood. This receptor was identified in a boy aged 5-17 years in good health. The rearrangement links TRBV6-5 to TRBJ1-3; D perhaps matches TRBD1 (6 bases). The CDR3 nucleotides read TGTGCCAGCAGTTACTCAGGGGACACCTATTTT. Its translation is CASSYSGDTYF.